Listed below are T cell receptor beta chains from one sample, sequenced in a study of lymphopenia after photon versus proton radiotherapy. Data came from immunoSEQ multiplex PCR; TCRdb stores just in-frame clones and leaves some out. The repertoire includes about 58,000 clones, about 81% of them detected once, and just over 2% sits in the top ten. The sample here was peripheral blood, taken from a patient treated with proton-based radiotherapy. All receptors derive from a man aged 55-75 years with pancreatic cancer. Both conserved end residues are part of each CDR3. Each record gives: clone size, J gene, D gene, V gene, CDR3 protein, CDR3 DNA. The D gene is left open where the match is weak. Clone sizes are given selectively: once, few, many, or a class where the clone is expanded.

clone_size: NA; j_call: TRBJ2-3; d_call: TRBD2; v_call: TRBV4-3; cdr3_aa: CASSQLAENTDTQYF; cdr3_nt: TGCGCCAGCAGCCAACTAGCGGAGAACACAGATACGCAGTATTTT
clone_size: NA; j_call: TRBJ2-3; d_call: TRBD1; v_call: TRBV28; cdr3_aa: CASSSEGGPTDTQYF; cdr3_nt: TGTGCCAGCAGTTCTGAAGGGGGCCCCACAGATACGCAGTATTTT
clone_size: once; j_call: TRBJ2-2; d_call: NA; v_call: TRBV5-4; cdr3_aa: CASSLQGPYNTGELFF; cdr3_nt: TGTGCCAGCAGCTTGCAGGGGCCGTATAACACCGGGGAGCTGTTTTTT
clone_size: once; j_call: TRBJ2-1; d_call: NA; v_call: TRBV19; cdr3_aa: CASSIDHSGGRTGQFF; cdr3_nt: TGTGCCAGTAGTATAGATCATTCCGGGGGCAGAACTGGGCAGTTCTTC
clone_size: NA; j_call: TRBJ1-3; d_call: TRBD1; v_call: TRBV7-9; cdr3_aa: CASGLGQGAIGGNTIYF; cdr3_nt: TGTGCCAGCGGATTGGGACAGGGGGCAATTGGAGGAAACACCATATATTTT
clone_size: NA; j_call: TRBJ1-3; d_call: NA; v_call: TRBV5-8; cdr3_aa: CASHRNSGNTIYF; cdr3_nt: TGTGCCAGCCACCGCAACTCTGGAAACACCATATATTTT
clone_size: few; j_call: TRBJ2-1; d_call: TRBD1; v_call: TRBV4-1; cdr3_aa: CASSRGQGFGNEQFF; cdr3_nt: TGCGCCAGCAGCCGAGGACAGGGGTTCGGCAATGAGCAGTTCTTC
clone_size: NA; j_call: TRBJ2-7; d_call: NA; v_call: TRBV7-6; cdr3_aa: CASSLGGLSTYEQYF; cdr3_nt: TGTGCCAGCAGCTTAGGGGGATTGTCAACCTACGAGCAGTACTTC
clone_size: once; j_call: TRBJ2-1; d_call: NA; v_call: TRBV11-3; cdr3_aa: CASSLDGSSYNEQFF; cdr3_nt: TGTGCCAGCAGCTTAGACGGGAGCTCCTACAATGAGCAGTTCTTC
clone_size: NA; j_call: TRBJ1-2; d_call: NA; v_call: TRBV6-5; cdr3_aa: CASSYSRTPANYGYTF; cdr3_nt: TGTGCCAGCAGTTACTCGAGGACCCCTGCTAACTATGGCTACACCTTC
clone_size: NA; j_call: TRBJ2-7; d_call: TRBD1; v_call: TRBV5-1; cdr3_aa: CASSSGLDRGAYEQYF; cdr3_nt: TGCGCCAGCAGCTCGGGCTTGGACAGGGGGGCCTACGAGCAGTACTTC
clone_size: NA; j_call: TRBJ2-2; d_call: TRBD2; v_call: TRBV5-4; cdr3_aa: CASSLGLAGGPGGGELFF; cdr3_nt: TGTGCCAGCAGCTTGGGCCTAGCGGGAGGGCCAGGAGGCGGGGAGCTGTTTTTT
clone_size: NA; j_call: TRBJ1-3; d_call: NA; v_call: TRBV7-2; cdr3_aa: CASSLGGSGNTIYF; cdr3_nt: TGTGCCAGCAGCTTAGGGGGATCGGGAAACACCATATATTTT
clone_size: NA; j_call: TRBJ1-5; d_call: NA; v_call: TRBV30; cdr3_aa: CAWGQNQPQHF; cdr3_nt: TGTGCCTGGGGACAGAATCAGCCCCAGCATTTT
clone_size: NA; j_call: TRBJ2-7; d_call: NA; v_call: TRBV9; cdr3_aa: CASSVQAGTYEQYF; cdr3_nt: TGTGCCAGCAGCGTACAGGCCGGAACCTACGAGCAGTACTTC
clone_size: NA; j_call: TRBJ2-3; d_call: NA; v_call: TRBV7-3; cdr3_aa: CASSLVAGPTDTQYF; cdr3_nt: TGTGCCAGCAGCCTCGTTGCGGGTCCCACAGATACGCAGTATTTT
clone_size: few; j_call: TRBJ1-2; d_call: NA; v_call: TRBV29-1; cdr3_aa: CSVEDSNYGYTF; cdr3_nt: TGCAGCGTCGAAGATTCGAACTATGGCTACACCTTC
clone_size: NA; j_call: TRBJ1-2; d_call: TRBD1; v_call: TRBV5-1; cdr3_aa: CASSRTGEDYGYTF; cdr3_nt: TGCGCCAGCAGCCGAACAGGGGAGGACTATGGCTACACCTTC
clone_size: NA; j_call: TRBJ2-7; d_call: TRBD2; v_call: TRBV5-6; cdr3_aa: CASSFPAGGGHEQYF; cdr3_nt: TGTGCCAGCAGCTTTCCCGCGGGAGGAGGCCACGAGCAGTACTTC
clone_size: NA; j_call: TRBJ2-2; d_call: NA; v_call: TRBV19; cdr3_aa: CASSMPQGGSAGELFF; cdr3_nt: TGTGCCAGTAGTATGCCCCAGGGGGGTAGCGCCGGGGAGCTGTTTTTT
clone_size: NA; j_call: TRBJ1-1; d_call: NA; v_call: TRBV28; cdr3_aa: CASNPVGTEAFF; cdr3_nt: TGTGCCAGCAACCCAGTCGGGACTGAAGCTTTCTTT
clone_size: NA; j_call: TRBJ2-7; d_call: TRBD2; v_call: TRBV18; cdr3_aa: CASSPCGAGDCEQYF; cdr3_nt: TGTGCCAGCTCACCGTGCGGCGCGGGAGACTGCGAGCAGTACTTC
clone_size: NA; j_call: TRBJ1-2; d_call: TRBD1; v_call: TRBV19; cdr3_aa: CASSMFGTADYGYTF; cdr3_nt: TGTGCCAGTAGTATGTTCGGGACAGCAGACTATGGCTACACCTTC
clone_size: NA; j_call: TRBJ2-5; d_call: NA; v_call: TRBV11-3; cdr3_aa: CASSLGVGRETQYF; cdr3_nt: TGTGCCAGCAGCTTAGGTGTAGGGAGAGAGACCCAGTACTTC
clone_size: NA; j_call: TRBJ1-3; d_call: NA; v_call: TRBV27; cdr3_aa: CASNGDLMRYTIYF; cdr3_nt: TGTGCCAGCAACGGAGATTTGATGCGATACACCATATATTTT
clone_size: NA; j_call: TRBJ2-2; d_call: TRBD1; v_call: TRBV28; cdr3_aa: CASRMGQYATGELFF; cdr3_nt: TGTGCCAGCAGAATGGGACAGTACGCTACCGGGGAGCTGTTTTTT
clone_size: NA; j_call: TRBJ2-4; d_call: NA; v_call: TRBV4-2; cdr3_aa: CASSQDPVAKNIQYF; cdr3_nt: TGTGCCAGCAGCCAAGATCCGGTAGCCAAAAACATTCAGTACTTC
clone_size: NA; j_call: TRBJ2-1; d_call: NA; v_call: TRBV4-1; cdr3_aa: CASSQPGRRKQNEQFF; cdr3_nt: TGCGCCAGCAGCCAACCGGGACGCCGTAAACAAAATGAGCAGTTCTTC
clone_size: NA; j_call: TRBJ2-1; d_call: TRBD2; v_call: TRBV27; cdr3_aa: CASFQRGTRGTNEQFF; cdr3_nt: TGTGCCAGCTTCCAAAGAGGGACTAGGGGAACAAATGAGCAGTTCTTC
clone_size: once; j_call: TRBJ2-1; d_call: NA; v_call: TRBV5-1; cdr3_aa: CASSLGPREMNEQFF; cdr3_nt: TGCGCCAGCAGCCTCGGGCCCCGGGAGATGAATGAGCAGTTCTTC
clone_size: NA; j_call: TRBJ2-3; d_call: TRBD2; v_call: TRBV7-6; cdr3_aa: CASSLAGAGRLDTQYF; cdr3_nt: TGTGCCAGCAGCTTAGCGGGTGCCGGGAGGCTAGATACGCAGTATTTT
clone_size: NA; j_call: TRBJ1-5; d_call: NA; v_call: TRBV27; cdr3_aa: CASSLQGGNQPQHF; cdr3_nt: TGTGCCAGCAGTTTACAGGGAGGCAATCAGCCCCAGCATTTT
clone_size: NA; j_call: TRBJ2-5; d_call: TRBD2; v_call: TRBV7-2; cdr3_aa: CASSLGSFGGGLETQYF; cdr3_nt: TGTGCCAGCAGCTTGGGCTCGTTCGGGGGAGGGCTGGAGACCCAGTACTTC
clone_size: NA; j_call: TRBJ2-7; d_call: TRBD1; v_call: TRBV11-3; cdr3_aa: CASSRGQDYEQYF; cdr3_nt: TGTGCCAGCAGCCGGGGACAGGACTACGAGCAGTACTTC
clone_size: NA; j_call: TRBJ1-4; d_call: NA; v_call: TRBV18; cdr3_aa: CASSRTEFEKLFF; cdr3_nt: TGTGCCAGCTCGCGGACCGAATTTGAAAAACTGTTTTTT
clone_size: few; j_call: TRBJ2-7; d_call: TRBD2; v_call: TRBV5-5; cdr3_aa: CASSILAGASYEQYF; cdr3_nt: TGTGCCAGCAGCATACTAGCGGGAGCGAGCTACGAGCAGTACTTC
clone_size: few; j_call: TRBJ2-3; d_call: TRBD2; v_call: TRBV5-1; cdr3_aa: CASSTQPAGVSSTDTQYF; cdr3_nt: TGCGCCAGCAGCACCCAACCAGCGGGAGTTTCTAGCACAGATACGCAGTATTTT
clone_size: once; j_call: TRBJ2-3; d_call: TRBD2; v_call: TRBV28; cdr3_aa: CASLGLAGGPGTDTQYF; cdr3_nt: TGTGCCAGCCTCGGATTAGCGGGAGGGCCGGGGACAGATACGCAGTATTTT
clone_size: NA; j_call: TRBJ2-1; d_call: TRBD2; v_call: TRBV5-1; cdr3_aa: CASSWTSGAYNEQFF; cdr3_nt: TGCGCCAGCAGCTGGACTAGCGGGGCTTACAATGAGCAGTTCTTC
clone_size: NA; j_call: TRBJ2-4; d_call: NA; v_call: TRBV27; cdr3_aa: CASSSLYRAKNIQYF; cdr3_nt: TGTGCCAGCAGTTCCCTCTACAGGGCCAAAAACATTCAGTACTTC
clone_size: NA; j_call: TRBJ2-1; d_call: TRBD1; v_call: TRBV30; cdr3_aa: CAWSIGGIGTGVNNEQFF; cdr3_nt: TGTGCCTGGAGTATAGGTGGAATTGGGACAGGGGTAAACAATGAGCAGTTCTTC
clone_size: NA; j_call: TRBJ2-7; d_call: TRBD1; v_call: TRBV29-1; cdr3_aa: CSVGDRGYEQYF; cdr3_nt: TGCAGCGTTGGAGACAGGGGCTACGAGCAGTACTTC
clone_size: NA; j_call: TRBJ1-2; d_call: NA; v_call: TRBV5-5; cdr3_aa: CASSSESSNYGYTF; cdr3_nt: TGTGCCAGCAGCTCCGAGTCCAGCAACTATGGCTACACCTTC
clone_size: NA; j_call: TRBJ1-2; d_call: NA; v_call: TRBV28; cdr3_aa: CASSLSYRALANYGYTF; cdr3_nt: TGTGCCAGCAGTTTATCGTACAGGGCGCTCGCTAACTATGGCTACACCTTC
clone_size: NA; j_call: TRBJ2-7; d_call: NA; v_call: TRBV28; cdr3_aa: CASGPHEQYF; cdr3_nt: TGTGCCAGCGGGCCTCACGAGCAGTACTTC
clone_size: NA; j_call: TRBJ2-5; d_call: TRBD1; v_call: TRBV28; cdr3_aa: CASRQGARETQYF; cdr3_nt: TGTGCCAGCAGGCAGGGGGCTAGGGAGACCCAGTACTTC
clone_size: NA; j_call: TRBJ2-7; d_call: NA; v_call: TRBV27; cdr3_aa: CASSPLGRAYEQYF; cdr3_nt: TGTGCCAGCAGTCCCCTCGGCAGAGCCTACGAGCAGTACTTC
clone_size: NA; j_call: TRBJ2-7; d_call: TRBD2; v_call: TRBV5-5; cdr3_aa: CASSPNSGRASYEQYF; cdr3_nt: TGTGCCAGCAGCCCGAATAGCGGGAGGGCCTCGTACGAGCAGTACTTC
clone_size: few; j_call: TRBJ2-3; d_call: NA; v_call: TRBV11-3; cdr3_aa: CASSPTLPSIYTQYF; cdr3_nt: TGTGCCAGCAGCCCGACCCTCCCTAGTATATATACGCAGTATTTT
clone_size: NA; j_call: TRBJ1-4; d_call: NA; v_call: TRBV6-5; cdr3_aa: CASSYETPGAEKLFF; cdr3_nt: TGTGCCAGCAGTTATGAAACCCCGGGGGCTGAAAAACTGTTTTTT
clone_size: NA; j_call: TRBJ1-1; d_call: NA; v_call: TRBV7-2; cdr3_aa: CASSLTPGAKAFF; cdr3_nt: TGTGCCAGCAGCTTAACCCCGGGGGCGAAAGCTTTCTTT
clone_size: NA; j_call: TRBJ1-1; d_call: NA; v_call: TRBV30; cdr3_aa: CAWGLIAEAFF; cdr3_nt: TGTGCCTGGGGGCTTATCGCTGAAGCTTTCTTT
clone_size: NA; j_call: TRBJ2-5; d_call: NA; v_call: TRBV15; cdr3_aa: CATSKLKGATGETQYF; cdr3_nt: TGTGCCACCAGCAAACTCAAAGGGGCTACGGGAGAGACCCAGTACTTC